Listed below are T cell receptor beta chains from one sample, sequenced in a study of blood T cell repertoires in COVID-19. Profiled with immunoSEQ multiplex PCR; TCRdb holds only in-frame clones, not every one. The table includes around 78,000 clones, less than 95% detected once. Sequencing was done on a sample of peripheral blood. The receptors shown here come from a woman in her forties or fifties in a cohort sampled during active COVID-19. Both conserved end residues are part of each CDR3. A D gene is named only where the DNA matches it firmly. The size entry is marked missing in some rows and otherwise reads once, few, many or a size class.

DNA: TGTGCCAGCAGTTCCATGACTAGCGGGAGGACTAGCTCCTACAATGAGCAGTTCTTC
CDR3: CASSSMTSGRTSSYNEQFF
size: -
J: TRBJ2-1
D: TRBD2
V: TRBV28

DNA: TGCGCCAGCAGCCCCGGGACACCCGGATCTAACTATGGCTACACCTTC
CDR3: CASSPGTPGSNYGYTF
size: -
J: TRBJ1-2
D: -
V: TRBV5-1

DNA: TGTGCCAGCAGCGCTCGGGGGGCGCAAAATTCACCCCTCCACTTT
CDR3: CASSARGAQNSPLHF
size: -
J: TRBJ1-6
D: -
V: TRBV27

DNA: TGCGCCAGCAGACACACACTAGCGGGAGAAAACGAGCAGTACTTC
CDR3: CASRHTLAGENEQYF
size: few
J: TRBJ2-7
D: TRBD2
V: TRBV4-1

DNA: TGTGCCAGCAGCTTCGGACAGGGCCGGGAGACCCAGTACTTC
CDR3: CASSFGQGRETQYF
size: -
J: TRBJ2-5
D: TRBD1
V: TRBV2

DNA: TGTGCCAGTAGCCTGAACGGGAGGGGAGCCAAAAACATTCAGTACTTC
CDR3: CASSLNGRGAKNIQYF
size: -
J: TRBJ2-4
D: TRBD2
V: TRBV19

DNA: TGTGCCAGCAGGCAGGGGCGGACTGAAGCTTTCTTT
CDR3: CASRQGRTEAFF
size: -
J: TRBJ1-1
D: -
V: TRBV2

DNA: TGTGTCAGCAGCTTGACAGGGGATCAGCCCCAGCATTTT
CDR3: CVSSLTGDQPQHF
size: -
J: TRBJ1-5
D: TRBD1
V: TRBV12-3/TRBV12-4

DNA: TGCGCCAGCAGCTCGGGACAGGGGGATCAGCCCCAGCATTTT
CDR3: CASSSGQGDQPQHF
size: -
J: TRBJ1-5
D: TRBD1
V: TRBV5-1

DNA: TGTGCCAGCACTCGGCGGGGGCCGAACACTGAAGCTTTCTTT
CDR3: CASTRRGPNTEAFF
size: once
J: TRBJ1-1
D: -
V: TRBV2

DNA: TGCGCCAGCAGCCAAGAGAGTCAGCCCCAGCATTTT
CDR3: CASSQESQPQHF
size: -
J: TRBJ1-5
D: -
V: TRBV4-1

DNA: TGTGCCAGCAGCCAAGAAGGCTGGACTCCCGACCAGCTCACAGATACGCAGTATTTT
CDR3: CASSQEGWTPDQLTDTQYF
size: -
J: TRBJ2-3
D: -
V: TRBV4-2

DNA: TGTGCCAGCAGCGTAGCGGCGGGAGATGAGCAGTTCTTC
CDR3: CASSVAAGDEQFF
size: -
J: TRBJ2-1
D: TRBD2
V: TRBV9

DNA: TGTGCCAGCAGCCCGCTGGGGGACAGACGCCAAATCCGCTACACCTTC
CDR3: CASSPLGDRRQIRYTF
size: -
J: TRBJ1-2
D: TRBD1
V: TRBV7-9

DNA: TGTGCCAGCAGTGAGGGGCAGGCTCACACCGGGGAGCTGTTTTTT
CDR3: CASSEGQAHTGELFF
size: -
J: TRBJ2-2
D: -
V: TRBV2

DNA: TGTGCCCGCCCCGTGTGGGAGGGCAACACAGATACGCAGTATTTT
CDR3: CARPVWEGNTDTQYF
size: -
J: TRBJ2-3
D: TRBD2
V: TRBV11-3

DNA: TGTGCCAGCAGCCGCGGTAGCGGAACAAACAATGAGCAGTTCTTC
CDR3: CASSRGSGTNNEQFF
size: few
J: TRBJ2-1
D: -
V: TRBV3-1/TRBV3-2

DNA: TGTGCCAGCAGTTACTCGACAGGGAACGGCTACACCTTC
CDR3: CASSYSTGNGYTF
size: -
J: TRBJ1-2
D: TRBD1
V: TRBV6-5

DNA: TGTGCCACCAGCAGAGATCGGGCTAGCGGGATGAGGGCAGATACGCAGTATTTT
CDR3: CATSRDRASGMRADTQYF
size: once
J: TRBJ2-3
D: TRBD2
V: TRBV15

DNA: TGTGCCAGCAGTCAGCGGGGAAATCAGCCCCAGCATTTT
CDR3: CASSQRGNQPQHF
size: -
J: TRBJ1-5
D: -
V: TRBV12-3/TRBV12-4

DNA: TGTGCCAGCAGCCAAGATAGAGAAAAACTGTTTTTT
CDR3: CASSQDREKLFF
size: -
J: TRBJ1-4
D: -
V: TRBV3-1/TRBV3-2

DNA: TGTGCCAGCAGTTTAGGCAGGGGGCGATCGGAGACCCAGTACTTC
CDR3: CASSLGRGRSETQYF
size: -
J: TRBJ2-5
D: TRBD1
V: TRBV28

DNA: TGTGCCAGCAGCTCTTCCGGGACTAGTAAAAACGAGCAGTACTTC
CDR3: CASSSSGTSKNEQYF
size: -
J: TRBJ2-7
D: TRBD2
V: TRBV7-9

DNA: TGTGCCAGCAGTGAGTTCAGGGGACAGTCGACGAACACCGGGGAGCTGTTTTTT
CDR3: CASSEFRGQSTNTGELFF
size: -
J: TRBJ2-2
D: TRBD1
V: TRBV6-4

DNA: TGTGCCAGCAGCTTGGCTGCGGACTCCTACAATGAGCAGTTCTTC
CDR3: CASSLAADSYNEQFF
size: -
J: TRBJ2-1
D: -
V: TRBV5-4

DNA: TGTGCCAGCAGCTTCGGACAGGCGTCTGGATATGGCTACACCTTC
CDR3: CASSFGQASGYGYTF
size: -
J: TRBJ1-2
D: TRBD1
V: TRBV7-9

DNA: TGTGCCAGCAGGGACAACGGAAGGCCCCAGTACTTC
CDR3: CASRDNGRPQYF
size: -
J: TRBJ2-5
D: -
V: TRBV6-5

DNA: TGTGCCAGCAGCCCACCGGGAGCGTACGAGCAGTACTTC
CDR3: CASSPPGAYEQYF
size: -
J: TRBJ2-7
D: -
V: TRBV7-3

DNA: TGTGCCAGCTCGGAATCGATACAGGGCGAGGGTCAGCCCCAGCATTTT
CDR3: CASSESIQGEGQPQHF
size: -
J: TRBJ1-5
D: -
V: TRBV18

DNA: TGTGCCAGCAGTGGATCCGGTAGAGGAGAGACCCAGTACTTC
CDR3: CASSGSGRGETQYF
size: -
J: TRBJ2-5
D: -
V: TRBV28

DNA: TGCGCCAGCAGCCTAGGGGTGGCTGGAAACACCATATATTTT
CDR3: CASSLGVAGNTIYF
size: -
J: TRBJ1-3
D: -
V: TRBV5-1

DNA: TGTGCCACCAGCAGAGAACAGGGGGCCCCCTACGAGCAGTACTTC
CDR3: CATSREQGAPYEQYF
size: -
J: TRBJ2-7
D: TRBD1
V: TRBV15

DNA: TGTGCCAGCAGCCAACTTCAGGGGCGGCACTATGGCTACACCTTC
CDR3: CASSQLQGRHYGYTF
size: -
J: TRBJ1-2
D: -
V: TRBV3-1/TRBV3-2

DNA: TGTGCCAGCAGCTTAGGACTAGCTAGCACAGATACGCAGTATTTT
CDR3: CASSLGLASTDTQYF
size: -
J: TRBJ2-3
D: TRBD2
V: TRBV7-6

DNA: TGCAGTGCTAGTCGGACTAGGTCTCTCGAGCAGTACTTC
CDR3: CSASRTRSLEQYF
size: -
J: TRBJ2-7
D: TRBD2
V: TRBV20-1

DNA: TGTGCCAGCAGCTTGGGAGGGGCAGAAAGGCAGTTCTTC
CDR3: CASSLGGAERQFF
size: once
J: TRBJ2-1
D: TRBD2
V: TRBV7-8